Listed below are T cell receptor beta chains from one sample, sequenced in a study of T cell repertoires in cytomegalovirus infection. One entry per CDR3 protein, called by TCRdb with MiXCR from the reads. The top ten hold approximately 78% of the sample, which has over 100,000 distinct CDR3 sequences, roughly 30% seen once. For these receptors, no antigen is known. The source material was CD8+ T cells from cultured PBMCs, sampled from culture after CMV antigen stimulation. The receptor source for this set is a human donor in good health (CMV status not recorded). Some clones in this sample may be carry-over from other donors' samples. CDR3s include the opening cysteine and the closing phenylalanine or tryptophan. The D gene is left open where the match is weak. Part of the rows lack a size; the others show once, few, many or a class for expanded clones.

CDR3 protein	CDR3 DNA	V gene	J gene	clone size	D gene
CASWDNSYHSGNTIYF	TGTGCCAGCTGGGACAACTCCTACCACTCTGGAAACACCATATATTTT	TRBV12-3/TRBV12-4	TRBJ1-3	-	-
CASSPGTRIYEQYF	TGTGCCAGCAGTCCCGGGACTAGAATCTACGAGCAGTACTTC	TRBV6-5	TRBJ2-7	-	TRBD2
CASSPTGGLANYEQYF	TGTGCCAGCAGCCCTACTGGGGGGCTAGCAAACTACGAGCAGTACTTC	TRBV7-9	TRBJ2-7	-	-
CASSGAAWGGNTEAFF	TGTGCCAGCAGTGGGGCTGCGTGGGGTGGGAACACTGAAGCTTTCTTT	TRBV6-1	TRBJ1-1	many	-
CASSYSQGRYEQYF	TGTGCCAGCAGTTACTCGCAGGGGCGCTACGAGCAGTACTTC	TRBV28	TRBJ2-7	-	-
CSVDPTGDEKLFF	TGCAGCGTTGACCCGACAGGGGATGAAAAACTGTTTTTT	TRBV29-1	TRBJ1-4	-	TRBD1
CASSSPRQPQHF	TGTGCCAGCAGCTCCCCAAGGCAGCCCCAGCATTTT	TRBV7-9	TRBJ1-5	few	-
CASSRLTGEETQYF	TGTGCCAGCTCACGACTGACAGGGGAAGAGACCCAGTACTTC	TRBV18	TRBJ2-5	-	TRBD1
CSARATPGTYNEQFF	TGCAGTGCTAGAGCTACTCCCGGCACCTACAATGAGCAGTTCTTC	TRBV20-1	TRBJ2-1	-	-
CASWRQGLGTGELFF	TGTGCCAGCTGGAGACAGGGATTAGGCACCGGGGAGCTGTTTTTT	TRBV27	TRBJ2-2	-	TRBD1
CASSEAYEQYF	TGTGCCAGCAGTGAAGCCTACGAGCAGTACTTC	TRBV2	TRBJ2-7	few	-
CASSFAFSYEQYF	TGCGCCAGCAGCTTTGCATTCTCCTACGAGCAGTACTTC	TRBV5-1	TRBJ2-7	-	-